The next 21 T cell receptor beta chains were all read from a single sample in a study of T cells in lung cancer brain metastases. Assay used: immunoSEQ multiplex PCR; TCRdb lists only in-frame clones, some missing. The profile shows about 7,000 clones, roughly 88% of them singletons. The sequenced sample was tumor tissue from the primary lung tumor. The receptors were sampled from a man aged 50 to 60 with non-small cell lung cancer.

The chain has TRBV27 and TRBJ1-2; 7 nucleotides match TRBD1. Looked up from germline, CDR1 is MNHEY and CDR2 is SMNVEV (reference sequence). V dropped 3 bases and J dropped 7; count of bases not matched to a gene: 8. This CDR3 comprises 14 residues. This CDR3 reads CASSFVAGGGGYTF. The CDR3 DNA is TGTGCCAGCAGTTTCGTGGCAGGGGGAGGTGGCTACACCTTC.

The genes are TRBV5-1 and TRBJ1-1, with a weak D call TRBD1 (6 bases). This CDR3 is 15 amino acids long. V was pared by 5 bases and J by 2 bases, with 16 bases between. Per germline, CDR1 SGHRS and CDR2 YFSETQ. CDR3 in amino acids: CASSYQGGGNTEAFF. As DNA, the CDR3 is TGCGCCAGCAGTTACCAGGGAGGGGGTAACACTGAAGCTTTCTTT. The full variable domain, rest sourced from reference TRBV5-1 and TRBJ1-1, is KAGVTQTPRYLIKTRGQQVTLSCSPISGHRSVSWYQQTPGQGLQFLFEYFSETQRNKGNFPGRFSGRQFSNSRSEMNVSTLELGDSALYLCASSYQGGGNTEAFFGQGTRLTVV.

The chain links TRBV10-3 to TRBJ2-7; 14 bases map to TRBD2. The V gene's germline CDR1 is ENHRY and CDR2 SYGVKD. CDR3 length: 15 residues. V dropped 6 bases and J dropped 3; count of bases not matched to a gene: 4. The CDR3 DNA sequence: TGTGCCATCAGCCGGACTAGCGGGGGGTTCTACGAGCAGTACTTC. As protein: CAISRTSGGFYEQYF.

The chain joins TRBV4-1 to TRBJ1-2; D perhaps matches TRBD1 (6 bases). In germline, CDR1 is MGHRA, CDR2 YSYEKL. The germline V and J ends were trimmed by 0 bases and 7 bases, with 36 bases remaining between them. CDR3 length equals 22 residues. The CDR3 nucleotides read TGCGCCAGCAGCCAAGAAGGGCTAGTTGGGGGCGAGGGGTCTATGGGGCGGAGTGGCTACACCTTC. Amino acid sequence: CASSQEGLVGGEGSMGRSGYTF.

V and J are TRBV30 and TRBJ1-2; D is unresolved. The CDR3 loop spans 14 amino acids. Germline V gene sequence: CDR1 GTSNPN, CDR2 SVGIG (reference sequence). Trimming removed 4 bases from V and 4 bases from J, with 16 bases in between. The CDR3 is CAWTLGGSVYGYTF. The CDR3 bases are TGTGCCTGGACCCTGGGCGGGTCGGTCTATGGCTACACCTTC.

V is TRBV6-6 and J is TRBJ2-7; D possibly uses TRBD1 or TRBD2 (5 bases each). Germline assignment: CDR1 MNHNY and CDR2 SVGAGI (reference sequence). Trimming left V 8 bases short and J 2 bases short, with 10 bases between. This CDR3 region has 12 residues. CDR3 amino acids: CASGTKTYEQYF. CDR3 DNA: TGTGCCAGCGGGACCAAGACCTACGAGCAGTACTTC.

This rearrangement joins TRBV2 to TRBJ2-3; 9 bases are a match to TRBD1. Germline CDR1 SNHLY, CDR2 FYNNEI. The CDR3 covers 17 residues. The J segment lost 0 bases and the V segment lost 4 bases, leaving 8 bases of the junction unmatched. The CDR3 loop reads CASSGLQGARSTDTQYF. Here the CDR3 DNA reads TGTGCCAGCAGTGGGTTACAGGGGGCGCGAAGCACAGATACGCAGTATTTT.

The chain has TRBV19 and TRBJ1-5; 9 nucleotides match TRBD1. Germline CDR1 LNHDA, CDR2 SQIVND (reference sequence). CDR3 length: 17 residues. V trimming: 6 bases; J trimming: 2 bases; junction bases outside the gene matches: 11. The CDR3 sequence: CASSRGQGRGGNQPQHF. CDR3 coding DNA: TGTGCCAGTAGCCGTGGACAGGGGAGAGGTGGCAATCAGCCCCAGCATTTT.

The chain links TRBV13 to TRBJ1-2; no reliable D call. The germline CDR1 and CDR2 sequences are PRHDT and FYEKMQ (reference sequence). The CDR3 runs to 12 residues. Trimming removed 3 bases from V and 4 bases from J, with 6 bases in between. CDR3 in amino acids: CASSFLGYGYTF. In DNA form, the CDR3 reads TGTGCCAGCAGCTTTTTAGGCTATGGCTACACCTTC.

This clone was observed once. The chain uses TRBV9 and TRBJ1-1; 7 bases are a match to TRBD1. The V gene's germline CDR1 is SGDLS and CDR2 YYNGEE. V gave up 4 bases and J gave up 4 bases; unmatched junction bases: 10. The CDR3 is 15 residues long. DNA for the CDR3: TGTGCCAGCAGCCCGGGGACAGTATCCTTCACTGAAGCTTTCTTT. It translates to CASSPGTVSFTEAFF.

This rearrangement joins TRBV2 to TRBJ2-7; D is possibly TRBD1 (5 bases). Germline V lookup: CDR1 SNHLY, CDR2 FYNNEI. This CDR3 comprises 12 residues. V was clipped by 6 bases and J by 6 bases, with 12 bases between them. CDR3 region: CASSLGQGEQYF. The CDR3 DNA is TGTGCCAGCAGCCTGGGTCAGGGCGAGCAGTACTTC.

This chain uses TRBV11-2 with TRBJ2-5; TRBD2 matches at 8 bases. Germline V gene lookup returns CDR1 SGHAT and CDR2 FQNNGV. After removal of 3 bases from V and 5 bases from J, the junction contained 8 bases not matched to a gene. This CDR3 spans 15 amino acids. CDR3 coding DNA: TGTGCCAGCAGCTTCAGACTAGCGAGGGATGAGACCCAGTACTTC. This encodes CASSFRLARDETQYF.

The V gene is TRBV7-2, the J gene TRBJ1-1; tentatively, D is TRBD1 (6 bases). CDR1 is SGHTA and CDR2 is FQGNSA in the germline V gene. CDR3 size: 12 residues. The V end lost 5 bases, the J end lost 8 bases, and 12 bases lay between the germline ends. CDR3 nucleotide sequence: TGTGCCAGCAGCAGTTACCAGGGGGAAGCTTTCTTT. This codes for CASSSYQGEAFF.

The chain couples TRBV11-2 to TRBJ2-7; TRBD2 matches 12 bases. CDR3 length: 15 amino acids. The germline gives CDR1 SGHAT, CDR2 FQNNGV. V lost 5 bases to trimming and J lost 2 bases; unmatched junction nucleotides: 4. Here the CDR3 reads CASSVLAGGPYEQYF. CDR3 coding DNA: TGTGCCAGCAGCGTCCTAGCGGGGGGGCCCTACGAGCAGTACTTC.

V gene TRBV7-9 combines with J gene TRBJ1-2; D is unclear. V dropped 5 bases and J dropped 5 bases, with 9 bases sitting between them. Germline assignment: CDR1 SEHNR and CDR2 FQNEAQ (reference sequence). CDR3 length: 12 amino acids. The CDR3 sequence is CASSQERYGYTF. DNA for the CDR3: TGTGCCAGCAGCCAAGAGAGGTATGGCTACACCTTC.

The V gene is TRBV11-2, the J gene TRBJ2-1; 8 bases line up with TRBD1. Trimming cost V 5 bases and J 7 bases; bases outside gene matches: 10. CDR1 and CDR2 (germline): SGHAT, FQNNGV. The CDR3 has 15 amino acids. The CDR3 nucleotides are TGTGCCAGCAGCATTCGGACAGGGTTCAAGAATGAGCAGTTCTTC. Translation gives CASSIRTGFKNEQFF.

V gene TRBV7-9 combines with J gene TRBJ2-3; the D is unclear. There are 12 residues in the CDR3. CDR1 and CDR2 from the germline V gene are SEHNR and FQNEAQ (reference sequence). V was clipped by 1 base and J by 7 bases, with 6 bases between them. CDR3 sequence reads: CASSLVSYTQYF. CDR3 sequence (DNA): TGTGCCAGCAGCTTAGTTAGTTATACGCAGTATTTT.

The chain links TRBV9 to TRBJ2-3, with 8 bases that match TRBD2. Germline CDR1 and CDR2: SGDLS and YYNGEE. There are 16 residues in the CDR3. Trimming removed 0 bases from V and 1 base from J; junction bases left unmatched: 4. This CDR3 is CASSVGVSGGTDTQYF. CDR3 coding DNA: TGTGCCAGCAGCGTAGGGGTTAGCGGGGGCACAGATACGCAGTATTTT.

J is TRBJ1-2 and V is TRBV29-1; 9 bases fit TRBD1. Trimming took 2 bases from V and 8 from J; bases not matched to a gene: 6. The CDR3 extends over 13 amino acids. The germline V gene has CDR1 SQVTM and CDR2 ANQGSEA. DNA of the CDR3: TGCAGCGTTGAAACAAACAGGGGGCGCGGCTACACCTTC. Its translation: CSVETNRGRGYTF.

The J gene is TRBJ1-4, the V gene TRBV5-1, with TRBD1 matching 9 bases. With 4 bases clipped from V and 8 bases from J, the junction kept 6 bases outside the gene matches. The germline V gene encodes CDR1 SGHRS and CDR2 YFSETQ. This CDR3 spans 14 amino acids. CDR3 in DNA: TGCGCCAGCAGCCTCGGGACAGGGTACGAAAAACTGTTTTTT. The encoded protein is CASSLGTGYEKLFF.

This chain connects TRBV25-1 to TRBJ1-1; D is unclear. Between the trimmed V and J ends, which lost 8 bases and 3 bases, there was a span of 7 bases. Germline lookup yields CDR1 MGHDK and CDR2 SYGVNS. The CDR3 runs 11 residues. CDR3 bases: TGTGCCAGCGGTCGGTACACTGAAGCTTTCTTT. The encoded protein is CASGRYTEAFF.